This T cell receptor (beta chain) was captured in a study of CD8+ T cells in alopecia areata. Researchers picked out CD4+ and CD8+ T cells from PBMCs by sorting. Reverse transcription of extracted RNA yielded cDNA, which provided the sequencing template. Data came from immunoSEQ multiplex PCR; TCRdb stores just in-frame clones and leaves some out. The data show about 200,000 clones, around 62% seen once. The clonotype originates from a human donor with alopecia areata. This material consisted of CD4+ T cells sorted from blood, taken at week 0.

The CDR3 sequence is CAWTVISGNTIYF. CDR3 in DNA: TGTGCCTGGACAGTCATCTCTGGAAACACCATATATTTT. The rearrangement links TRBV30 to TRBJ1-3; D not resolved. Trimming took 4 bases from V and 0 from J, leaving 7 bases between them. Germline V gene lookup returns CDR1 GTSNPN and CDR2 SVGIG (reference sequence). The CDR3 length is 13 residues.